Listed below are T cell receptor beta chains from one sample, sequenced in a study of T cell responses to AZD1222 COVID-19 vaccine. Assay: immunoSEQ multiplex PCR; the TCRdb copy retains only in-frame clones and omits some. The sample has roughly 120,000 clones; 91% are singletons. The sample here was peripheral blood, taken on day 0 of AZD1222 vaccination. The receptors here all came from an adult in good health. Both conserved end residues are part of each CDR3. A D gene is named only where the DNA matches it firmly. Clone sizes are given selectively: once, few, many, or a class where the clone is expanded.

v_gene	j_gene	abundance	d_gene	CDR3nt	CDR3aa
TRBV6-5	TRBJ2-3	-	-	TGTGCCAGCAGTACCCGGACTGGGTACACAGATACGCAGTATTTT	CASSTRTGYTDTQYF
TRBV4-1	TRBJ1-5	few	-	TGCGCCAGCAGCCCCGGATTGGTTAGCAATCAGCCCCAGCATTTT	CASSPGLVSNQPQHF
TRBV7-9	TRBJ1-2	once	-	TGTGCCAGCACCCCGTCGTGGTACGAAAACGGCTATGGCTACACCTTC	CASTPSWYENGYGYTF
TRBV6-6	TRBJ1-4	-	-	TGTGCCAGCAGTTACCTAGGGTATGAAAAACTGTTTTTT	CASSYLGYEKLFF
TRBV18	TRBJ2-7	once	-	TGTGCCAGCTCACCACAAGAGACAACCTACGAGCAGTACTTC	CASSPQETTYEQYF
TRBV3-1/TRBV3-2	TRBJ1-1	-	-	TGTGCCAGCAGCACCCCAGGGGCGAACACTGAAGCTTTCTTT	CASSTPGANTEAFF
TRBV7-2	TRBJ1-4	-	TRBD1	TGTGCCAGCAGCTTTCCGACAGGGGGTGAAAAACTGTTTTTT	CASSFPTGGEKLFF
TRBV11-2	TRBJ2-1	-	-	TGTGCCAGCAGCTTAGATTGGTCGGACGAGCAGTTCTTC	CASSLDWSDEQFF
TRBV5-1	TRBJ1-6	once	-	TGCGCCAGCAGCCCTCGTGGGGGGGAAAGTTCACCCCTCCACTTT	CASSPRGGESSPLHF
TRBV6-5	TRBJ1-1	-	-	TGTGCCAGCAGTCCCCTCCCGATGAACACTGAAGCTTTCTTT	CASSPLPMNTEAFF
TRBV4-1	TRBJ1-4	-	-	TGCGCCAGCAGCCAGCTATCACAGGTCGGGACTAATGAAAAACTGTTTTTT	CASSQLSQVGTNEKLFF
TRBV29-1	TRBJ2-3	-	TRBD2	TGCAGCGTTGAAGGCGGGAGAGGCGCAGATACGCAGTATTTT	CSVEGGRGADTQYF
TRBV2	TRBJ2-7	-	-	TGTGCCAGCAGCTACTTAGACTACGAGCAGTACTTC	CASSYLDYEQYF
TRBV7-3	TRBJ1-1	-	-	TGTGCCAGCAGCGTGGAGGGTGAAGCTTTCTTT	CASSVEGEAFF
TRBV10-1	TRBJ2-3	-	-	TGCGCCAGCAGTGAGGGCAGGGCTGGAGATACGCAGTATTTT	CASSEGRAGDTQYF
TRBV18	TRBJ2-7	-	TRBD1	TGTGCCAGCTCACCAAGGACAGGGGACGAGCAGTACTTC	CASSPRTGDEQYF
TRBV5-8	TRBJ2-7	-	-	TGTGCCAGCAGCTTCTTACGGGCTGACCACGAGCAGTACTTC	CASSFLRADHEQYF
TRBV5-6	TRBJ1-1	-	-	TGTGCCAGCAGCTTGGCCGGGCAGATGGAAGCTTTCTTT	CASSLAGQMEAFF
TRBV6-4	TRBJ2-1	-	-	TGTGCCAGCAGTGCCGGCGGTGTGGCAGGGGCATACAATGAGCAGTTCTTC	CASSAGGVAGAYNEQFF
TRBV19	TRBJ1-1	-	TRBD1	TGTGCCAGTGATGACAGGGCGAACACTGAAGCTTTCTTT	CASDDRANTEAFF
TRBV18	TRBJ2-3	-	-	TGTGCCAGCTCACGCAACTCGGGTACAGGAACACCAGATACGCAGTATTTT	CASSRNSGTGTPDTQYF
TRBV5-1	TRBJ1-2	-	TRBD1	TGCGCCAGCAGCTTGGGGCCGGGACAGTCCTATGGCTACACCTTC	CASSLGPGQSYGYTF
TRBV7-3	TRBJ1-1	-	-	TGTGCCAGCAGCTTTTGGTTTAGGGGGAACACTGAAGCTTTCTTT	CASSFWFRGNTEAFF
TRBV5-4	TRBJ2-5	-	TRBD1	TGTGCCAGCAGGGCCGGGACAGGGGGAATCGTGGAGACCCAGTACTTC	CASRAGTGGIVETQYF
TRBV28	TRBJ2-7	-	-	TGTGCCAGCACCTCTAATGCGGGACACCTCTCCTACGAGCAGTACTTC	CASTSNAGHLSYEQYF
TRBV10-3	TRBJ1-5	-	-	TGTGCCATCAGTGAAAGGGCAGGCGAGCAGCCCCAGCATTTT	CAISERAGEQPQHF
TRBV4-1	TRBJ2-1	once	-	TGCGCCAGCAGCCAAGCGGAGTCAAGGCGGTATGAGCAGTTCTTC	CASSQAESRRYEQFF
TRBV30	TRBJ2-3	once	-	TGTGCCTGGAGTGTAACGTCAGATACGCAGTATTTT	CAWSVTSDTQYF
TRBV10-3	TRBJ1-5	-	-	TGTGCCATCAGTGTTGACCGTGGACAGCCCCAGCATTTT	CAISVDRGQPQHF
TRBV18	TRBJ2-3	-	TRBD1	TGTGCCAGCTCACCTTCAGGGGGCAGCACAGATACGCAGTATTTT	CASSPSGGSTDTQYF
TRBV7-2	TRBJ1-6	-	-	TGTGCCAGCAGCACTCGACAGCCCGGGATGGGTTCACCCCTCCACTTT	CASSTRQPGMGSPLHF
TRBV2	TRBJ1-1	-	TRBD1	TGTGCCAGAAACCGACAGGGGGGGAACACTGAAGCTTTCTTT	CARNRQGGNTEAFF
TRBV12-3/TRBV12-4	TRBJ1-4	-	-	TGTGCCAGCAGTTTATCGGGAAAACTGTTTTTT	CASSLSGKLFF
TRBV5-5	TRBJ1-5	-	-	TGTGCCAGCAGCTTGGGACAGAATAGCAATCAGCCCCAGCATTTT	CASSLGQNSNQPQHF
TRBV29-1	TRBJ1-2	-	-	TGCAGCGTTGATCGTGGGACCGCGATGGGCTACACCTTC	CSVDRGTAMGYTF
TRBV7-9	TRBJ2-5	once	-	TGTGCCAGCAGCTTGGATCTGCGGGGCTCACTAGAGACCCAGTACTTC	CASSLDLRGSLETQYF
TRBV5-4	TRBJ2-1	-	TRBD2	TGTGCCAGCGCGCCCAGTAGCGGGTACTACAATGAGCAGTTCTTC	CASAPSSGYYNEQFF
TRBV7-9	TRBJ1-1	-	-	TGTGCCAGCAGCTTAGAGGAAGAGGCTTTCTTT	CASSLEEEAFF
TRBV4-1	TRBJ2-7	-	-	TGCGCCAGCAGCCAAGGGTCTCAGGGGCACTACGAGCAGTACTTC	CASSQGSQGHYEQYF
TRBV29-1	TRBJ1-1	-	-	TGCAGCGTTGAAGGGGGGGGAGGCTGGAAGAAAGAAGCTTTCTTT	CSVEGGGGWKKEAFF
TRBV3-1/TRBV3-2	TRBJ2-1	-	TRBD2	TGTGCCAGCAGCCAAGATCCTTCTCTAGCGGGAGTAGTATTCTTC	CASSQDPSLAGVVFF
TRBV5-1	TRBJ2-5	-	TRBD2	TGCGCCAGCAGCCCCTCGACTAGCGGGGGGCTCGAGACCCAGTACTTC	CASSPSTSGGLETQYF
TRBV18	TRBJ1-5	-	-	TGTGCCAGCTCCCAGGGGTCCAATCAGCCCCAGCATTTT	CASSQGSNQPQHF
TRBV12-3/TRBV12-4	TRBJ2-2	-	-	TGTGCCAGCAGTTTAGCTAGTACCGGGGAGCTGTTTTTT	CASSLASTGELFF
TRBV6-5	TRBJ1-3	-	-	TGTGCCAGCAGTTACTCGGAGGGAAACACCATATATTTT	CASSYSEGNTIYF
TRBV9	TRBJ2-1	-	-	TGTGCCAGCAGCGTCCTAGGGGGTGGCTCCTACAATGAGCAGTTCTTC	CASSVLGGGSYNEQFF
TRBV30	TRBJ2-2	medium-sized	-	TGTGCCTGGAGCCCCGGACACACCGGGGAGCTGTTTTTT	CAWSPGHTGELFF
TRBV12-5	TRBJ2-3	-	-	TGTGCTAGTGGTTTGGAGCCGGCGCAGTATTTT	CASGLEPAQYF
TRBV5-5	TRBJ2-7	-	TRBD2	TGTGCCAGCAGCCGAAAGCGGGAGGGCCCCTACGAGCAGTACTTC	CASSRKREGPYEQYF
TRBV4-2	TRBJ2-2	-	-	TGTGCCAGCAGCCAAAAGGTCTCCCAGGGGTGGACCGGGGAGCTGTTTTTT	CASSQKVSQGWTGELFF
TRBV12-3/TRBV12-4	TRBJ1-5	-	-	TGTGCCAGTAGTAGGGCCAATCAGCCCCAGCATTTT	CASSRANQPQHF
TRBV15	TRBJ1-2	-	-	TGTGCCACCAGCAGAGATGCAATTCAGGTTTGGGATGGCTACACCTTC	CATSRDAIQVWDGYTF
TRBV7-2	TRBJ2-7	once	-	TGTGCCAGCAGCTTTTTTTACGAGCAGTACTTC	CASSFFYEQYF
TRBV2	TRBJ2-7	-	-	TGTGCCAGCATAGACAGGATCTACGAGCAGTACTTC	CASIDRIYEQYF
TRBV30	TRBJ1-1	-	TRBD1	TGTGCCTGGAGTACGCCGGGACAGGGGGCGCCGGTCAAAAGAGCTTTCTTT	CAWSTPGQGAPVKRAFF
TRBV30	TRBJ1-5	-	-	TGTGCCTGGAGTACCTTGGGGCAGCCCCAGCATTTT	CAWSTLGQPQHF
TRBV5-1	TRBJ1-5	-	-	TGCGCCAGCAGCCCACAGGGCTCCTATAGCAATCAGCCCCAGCATTTT	CASSPQGSYSNQPQHF
TRBV5-5	TRBJ2-1	-	TRBD2	TGTGCCAGCAGCTACCTAGCGGACTACTCCTACAATGAGCAGTTCTTC	CASSYLADYSYNEQFF
TRBV5-4	TRBJ1-2	-	TRBD1	TGTGCCAGCAGCTTAGACAGGGGAGGCTACACCTTC	CASSLDRGGYTF
TRBV9	TRBJ1-2	few	-	TGTGCCAGCAGCGTAGTGGATCGGGTAGGAACTAACTATGGCTACACCTTC	CASSVVDRVGTNYGYTF